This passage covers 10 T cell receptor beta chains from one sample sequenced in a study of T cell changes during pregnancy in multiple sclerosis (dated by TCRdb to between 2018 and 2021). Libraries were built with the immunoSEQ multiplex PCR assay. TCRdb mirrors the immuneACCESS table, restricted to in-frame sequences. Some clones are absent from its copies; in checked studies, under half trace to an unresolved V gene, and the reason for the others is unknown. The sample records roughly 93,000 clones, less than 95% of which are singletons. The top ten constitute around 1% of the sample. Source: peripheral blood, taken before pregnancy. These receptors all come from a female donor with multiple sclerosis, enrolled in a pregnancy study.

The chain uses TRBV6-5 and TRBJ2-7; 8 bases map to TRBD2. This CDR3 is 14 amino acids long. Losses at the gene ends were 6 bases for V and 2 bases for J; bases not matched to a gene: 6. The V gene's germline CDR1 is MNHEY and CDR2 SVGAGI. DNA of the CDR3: TGTGCCAGCAGCGCTAGCGGGTACACCTACGAGCAGTACTTC. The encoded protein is CASSASGYTYEQYF.

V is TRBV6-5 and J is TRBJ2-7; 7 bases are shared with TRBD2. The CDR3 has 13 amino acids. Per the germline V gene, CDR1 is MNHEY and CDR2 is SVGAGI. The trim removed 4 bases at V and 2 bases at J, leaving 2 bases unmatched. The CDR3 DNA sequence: TGTGCCAGCAGTTCACTAGCGCCCTACGAGCAGTACTTC. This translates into CASSSLAPYEQYF.

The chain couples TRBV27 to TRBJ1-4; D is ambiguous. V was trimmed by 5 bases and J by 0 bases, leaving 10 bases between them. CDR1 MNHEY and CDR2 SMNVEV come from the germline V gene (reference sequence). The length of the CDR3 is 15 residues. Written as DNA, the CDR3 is TGTGCCAGCAGTCCCAACAGTGCAACTAATGAAAAACTGTTTTTT. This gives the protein CASSPNSATNEKLFF.

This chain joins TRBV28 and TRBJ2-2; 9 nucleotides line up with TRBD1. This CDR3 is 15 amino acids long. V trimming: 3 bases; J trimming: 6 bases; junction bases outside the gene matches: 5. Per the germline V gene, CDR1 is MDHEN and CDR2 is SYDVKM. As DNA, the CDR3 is TGTGCCAGCAGTTTGGGACAGGGAAGGGCCGGGGAGCTGTTTTTT. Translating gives CASSLGQGRAGELFF.

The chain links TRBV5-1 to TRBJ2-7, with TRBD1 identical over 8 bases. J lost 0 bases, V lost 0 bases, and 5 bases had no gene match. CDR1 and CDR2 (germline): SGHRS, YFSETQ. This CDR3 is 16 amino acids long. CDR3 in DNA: TGCGCCAGCAGCTTGGGAAGTACAGGGGGCTCCTACGAGCAGTACTTC. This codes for CASSLGSTGGSYEQYF.

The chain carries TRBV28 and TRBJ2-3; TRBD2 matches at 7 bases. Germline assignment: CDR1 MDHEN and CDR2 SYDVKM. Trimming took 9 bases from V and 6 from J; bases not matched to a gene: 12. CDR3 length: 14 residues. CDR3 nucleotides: TGTGCCAGTAGGACGGGCGGGAGAGGGGATACGCAGTATTTT. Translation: CASRTGGRGDTQYF.

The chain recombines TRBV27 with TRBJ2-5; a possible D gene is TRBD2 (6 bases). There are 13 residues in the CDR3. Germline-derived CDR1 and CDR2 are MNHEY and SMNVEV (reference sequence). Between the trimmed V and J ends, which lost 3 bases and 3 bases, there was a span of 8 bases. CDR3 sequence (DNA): TGTGCCAGCAGTTTCCCGGGAGAAGAGACCCAGTACTTC. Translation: CASSFPGEETQYF.

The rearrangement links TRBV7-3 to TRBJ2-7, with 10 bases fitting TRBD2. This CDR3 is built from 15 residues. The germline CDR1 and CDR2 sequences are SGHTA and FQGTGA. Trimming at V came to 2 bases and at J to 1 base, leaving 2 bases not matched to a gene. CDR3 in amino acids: CASSLLAGGSYEQYF. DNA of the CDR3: TGTGCCAGCAGCTTATTAGCGGGGGGTTCCTACGAGCAGTACTTC.

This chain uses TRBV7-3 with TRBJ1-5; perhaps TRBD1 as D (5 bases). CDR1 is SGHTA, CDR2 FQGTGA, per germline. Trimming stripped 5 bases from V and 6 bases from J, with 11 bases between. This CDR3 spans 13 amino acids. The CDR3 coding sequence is TGTGCCAGCAGCGAAACAGGCGGTCAGCCCCAGCATTTT. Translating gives CASSETGGQPQHF.

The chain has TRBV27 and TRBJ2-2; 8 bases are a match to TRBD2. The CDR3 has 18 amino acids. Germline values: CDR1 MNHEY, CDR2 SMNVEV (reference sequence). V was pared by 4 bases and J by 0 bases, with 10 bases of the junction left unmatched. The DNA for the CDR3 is TGTGCCAGCAGTTCGATCTTTGGCGGGAGGTCGAACACCGGGGAGCTGTTTTTT. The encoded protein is CASSSIFGGRSNTGELFF.